Listed here are 18 T cell receptor beta chains from one sample, sequenced in a study of OX40 agonist ivuxolimab in advanced cancers. TCRdb's copy holds only in-frame clones and misses some; the assay was immunoSEQ multiplex PCR. The table shows some 91,000 clones, with more than 70% occurring only once. The material sequenced was CD4+ or CD8+ T cells sorted from blood, taken in a trial of the OX40 agonist ivuxolimab. The receptor set was obtained from an adult with an advanced solid tumor such as melanoma, head and neck, liver or kidney cancer.

In the case of this clone: Other DNA sequences from this sample encode an identical CDR3 as well. CDR3 sequence (DNA): TGTGCCAGCACCCGGGGGACAGGGGCTGGCTATGGCTACACCTTC. It is translated as CASTRGTGAGYGYTF. This rearrangement joins TRBV6-1 to TRBJ1-2; 10 bases agree with TRBD1. Germline lookup yields CDR1 MNHNS and CDR2 SASEGT. Unmatched junction bases numbered 9, after V lost 7 bases and J lost 4 bases. The CDR3 is made up of 15 amino acids.

The V gene is TRBV28, the J gene TRBJ1-5; possibly TRBD1 for D (5 bases). The V and J ends lost 3 bases and 3 bases respectively, with 12 bases between them. CDR1 and CDR2 (germline): MDHEN, SYDVKM. The CDR3 runs to 15 residues. The CDR3 sequence: CASSFGAGINQPQHF. The CDR3 region has the DNA TGTGCCAGCAGTTTCGGGGCAGGGATCAATCAGCCCCAGCATTTT.

The rearrangement links TRBV6-1 to TRBJ2-5, with D possibly TRBD1 on 6 matching bases. Deletions cut 4 bases from V and 6 bases from J, with 15 bases between. Looked up from germline, CDR1 is MNHNS and CDR2 is SASEGT. This CDR3 has 14 residues. CDR3 loop: CASSVPDRTQTQYF. CDR3 bases: TGTGCCAGCAGTGTGCCAGACAGGACCCAGACCCAGTACTTC.

The J gene is TRBJ2-3, the V gene TRBV19, with D possibly TRBD1 on 6 matching bases. CDR3 length: 13 amino acids. Trimming removed 1 base at V and 7 bases at J, with 9 bases between. Germline V lookup: CDR1 LNHDA, CDR2 SQIVND (reference sequence). The CDR3 nucleotides read TGTGCCAGTAGTATAGGGACAGATTATACGCAGTATTTT. Translated: CASSIGTDYTQYF.

In its sample, this clone was seen a few times. The chain couples TRBV29-1 to TRBJ2-1; 9 bases are shared with TRBD2. J was trimmed by 6 bases and V by 2 bases; bases with no gene match: 5. The CDR3 is made up of 14 amino acids. Germline CDR1 and CDR2: SQVTM and ANQGSEA. CDR3 sequence: CSVELAGVFNEQFF. CDR3 in DNA: TGCAGCGTTGAATTAGCGGGAGTTTTCAATGAGCAGTTCTTC.

This chain links TRBV9 with TRBJ1-3; D may be TRBD1 (6 bases). CDR1 is SGDLS, CDR2 YYNGEE, per germline. V lost 0 bases and J 0 bases, leaving 10 bases between the germline ends. CDR3 length: 16 amino acids. CDR3 nucleotide sequence: TGTGCCAGCAGCGTAGTTCCGGGACACTCTGGAAACACCATATATTTT. Encoded protein: CASSVVPGHSGNTIYF. The full variable domain, in which reference TRBV9 and TRBJ1-3 provide the parts outside the CDR3, is DSGVTQTPKHLITATGQRVTLRCSPRSGDLSVYWYQQSLDQGLQFLIQYYNGEERAKGNILERFSAQQFPDLHSELNLSSLELGDSALYFCASSVVPGHSGNTIYFGEGSWLTVV.

V is TRBV28 and J is TRBJ2-7, with D maybe TRBD2 (5 bases). V lost 7 bases to trimming and J lost 7 bases, with 26 bases between them. Germline V CDR1 and CDR2: MDHEN, SYDVKM. This CDR3 is 16 amino acids long. The CDR3 loop is CASTKRGRGGGNEQYF. The DNA of the CDR3 is TGTGCCAGCACCAAAAGAGGACGGGGTGGTGGGAATGAGCAGTACTTC.

J is TRBJ1-1 and V is TRBV6-5; D gene unclear. The CDR3 loop spans 14 amino acids. CDR1 and CDR2 (germline): MNHEY, SVGAGI. V lost 1 base and J lost 1, with 7 bases in between. DNA for the CDR3: TGTGCCAGCAGTTACTTGACACCGAACACTGAAGCTTTCTTT. As protein: CASSYLTPNTEAFF.

The V call is TRBV11-2, the J call TRBJ2-3; 11 bases align to TRBD2. CDR3 length equals 16 residues. Trimming cost V 4 bases and J 2 bases; bases outside gene matches: 5. Germline-derived CDR1 and CDR2 are SGHAT and FQNNGV. The CDR3 protein is CASSSRLAGNTDTQYF. DNA of the CDR3: TGTGCCAGCAGCTCAAGACTAGCGGGAAACACAGATACGCAGTATTTT.

The V call is TRBV11-2, the J call TRBJ2-5; 7 nucleotides line up with TRBD2. J gave up 1 base and V 6 bases, and 11 bases lay outside the gene matches. From germline, CDR1 is SGHAT and CDR2 FQNNGV. The CDR3 consists of 16 residues. The CDR3, as DNA: TGTGCCAGCAGTACCCCCGGGCGGGAGTCCCAAGAGACCCAGTACTTC. This translates into CASSTPGRESQETQYF.

The rearrangement links TRBV5-1 to TRBJ2-1, with D perhaps matching TRBD2 (7 bases). The CDR3 extends over 15 amino acids. Between the trimmed V and J ends, which lost 0 bases and 9 bases, there was a span of 16 bases. Germline loops: CDR1 SGHRS, CDR2 YFSETQ. The CDR3 here is CASSLVGGGPGEQFF. The CDR3 DNA reads TGCGCCAGCAGCTTGGTAGGGGGAGGGCCGGGTGAGCAGTTCTTC.

This clone was detected only once. V is TRBV9 and J is TRBJ2-1, with 11 positions matching TRBD2. The CDR3 is 17 amino acids. The V segment lost 0 bases and the J segment 4 bases; nucleotides outside the gene matches: 6. Germline V gene sequence: CDR1 SGDLS, CDR2 YYNGEE. The CDR3 region has the DNA TGTGCCAGCAGCGTAGAGGGGACTAGCGGAGGATACAATGAGCAGTTCTTC. This encodes CASSVEGTSGGYNEQFF.

J is TRBJ2-1 and V is TRBV9; TRBD2 is a possible D gene (6 bases). The CDR3 consists of 15 residues. In germline, CDR1 is SGDLS, CDR2 YYNGEE. Trimming took off 0 bases at V and 4 bases at J, with 11 bases between the two ends. The DNA of the CDR3 is TGTGCCAGCAGCGTAGGGCTAGCGCATTACAATGAGCAGTTCTTC. Protein sequence: CASSVGLAHYNEQFF.

This chain links TRBV5-1 with TRBJ2-2, with TRBD2 identical over 9 bases. The CDR3 is 18 residues long. J gave up 3 bases and V 0 bases, and 9 bases lay outside the gene matches. Looked up from germline, CDR1 is SGHRS and CDR2 is YFSETQ. CDR3 bases: TGCGCCAGCAGCTTGGCCGGGACTAGCTTTGCTGACACCGGGGAGCTGTTTTTT. Encoded protein: CASSLAGTSFADTGELFF.

The CDR3 here is CASSQETGLVNTEAFF. The DNA of the CDR3 is TGCGCCAGCAGCCAAGAAACAGGGTTGGTGAACACTGAAGCTTTCTTT. V usage is TRBV4-3 and J usage is TRBJ1-1, with D maybe TRBD1 (6 bases). Germline loops: CDR1 LGHNA, CDR2 YSLEER. V was cut by 0 bases and J by 0 bases, with 11 bases left in between. The CDR3 has 16 amino acids.

The gene calls are TRBV2 and TRBJ1-2, with D perhaps matching TRBD1 (5 bases). The germline V gene encodes CDR1 SNHLY and CDR2 FYNNEI. With 5 bases removed from V and 1 base from J, the gap between germline ends came to 8 bases. The CDR3 is 13 residues long. The CDR3 bases are TGTGCCAGCAGTCCAGACAGTAACTATGGCTACACCTTC. Amino acids: CASSPDSNYGYTF.

The rearrangement uses TRBV10-3 and TRBJ1-1, with 7 bases aligning to TRBD1. The germline V gene encodes CDR1 ENHRY and CDR2 SYGVKD. The CDR3 is 15 residues long. The J segment lost 1 base and the V segment lost 2 bases, leaving 4 bases of the junction unmatched. The CDR3 region has the DNA TGTGCCATCAGTGAGATTTACAGGGGGAACACTGAAGCTTTCTTT. Protein: CAISEIYRGNTEAFF.

The chain carries TRBV5-6 and TRBJ1-1, with D maybe TRBD1 (5 bases). V dropped 0 bases and J dropped 6 bases, with 18 bases sitting between them. Germline V gene sequence: CDR1 SGHDT, CDR2 YYEEEE. The CDR3 length is 16 residues. The CDR3 DNA sequence: TGTGCCAGCAGCTTGGTGAGCCCTGTGGGGCAAGCTGAAGCTTTCTTT. It codes for CASSLVSPVGQAEAFF.